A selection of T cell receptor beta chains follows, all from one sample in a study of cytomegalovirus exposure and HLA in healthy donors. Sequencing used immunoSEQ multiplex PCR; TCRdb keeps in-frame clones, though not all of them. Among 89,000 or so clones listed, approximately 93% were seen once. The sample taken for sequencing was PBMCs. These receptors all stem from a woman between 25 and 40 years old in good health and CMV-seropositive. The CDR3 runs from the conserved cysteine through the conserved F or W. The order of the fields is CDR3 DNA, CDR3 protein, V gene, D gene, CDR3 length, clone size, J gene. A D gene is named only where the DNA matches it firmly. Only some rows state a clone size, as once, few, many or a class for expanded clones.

cdr3_nt: TGTGCCAGCAGCCGGGGAGGAGAGACCCAGTACTTC
cdr3_aa: CASSRGGETQYF
v_call: TRBV7-9
d_call: NA
cdr3_length: 12
clone_size: NA
j_call: TRBJ2-5

cdr3_nt: TGCGCCAGCAGCCAAGATCCGACCGGGACTAGCAGCACAGATACGCAGTATTTT
cdr3_aa: CASSQDPTGTSSTDTQYF
v_call: TRBV4-3
d_call: TRBD2
cdr3_length: 18
clone_size: NA
j_call: TRBJ2-3

cdr3_nt: TGTGCCAGTAGTACTTTGGCTAGCGGAGAAGAGACCCAGTACTTC
cdr3_aa: CASSTLASGEETQYF
v_call: TRBV19
d_call: TRBD2
cdr3_length: 15
clone_size: NA
j_call: TRBJ2-5

cdr3_nt: TGTGCCAGCAGCTTAAATAGTGAGCAGTTCTTC
cdr3_aa: CASSLNSEQFF
v_call: TRBV7-2
d_call: NA
cdr3_length: 11
clone_size: NA
j_call: TRBJ2-1

cdr3_nt: TGTGCCAGCAGTGCTCAGGTGGGAGATCAGCCCCAGCATTTT
cdr3_aa: CASSAQVGDQPQHF
v_call: TRBV2
d_call: NA
cdr3_length: 14
clone_size: NA
j_call: TRBJ1-5

cdr3_nt: TGTGCCTGGGACAGAGGGAACACTGAAGCTTTCTTT
cdr3_aa: CAWDRGNTEAFF
v_call: TRBV30
d_call: NA
cdr3_length: 12
clone_size: NA
j_call: TRBJ1-1

cdr3_nt: TGTGCCAGCCGGAACCAAGGACGGGGAGGTAGCAATCAGCCCCAGCATTTT
cdr3_aa: CASRNQGRGGSNQPQHF
v_call: TRBV19
d_call: NA
cdr3_length: 17
clone_size: NA
j_call: TRBJ1-5

cdr3_nt: TGTGCCAGCAGTTCGGGGTTAAATAATGAAAAACTGTTTTTT
cdr3_aa: CASSSGLNNEKLFF
v_call: TRBV6-5
d_call: NA
cdr3_length: 14
clone_size: NA
j_call: TRBJ1-4

cdr3_nt: TGTGCCACCACCGGGATTATATCCTACGAGCAGTACTTC
cdr3_aa: CATTGIISYEQYF
v_call: TRBV28
d_call: NA
cdr3_length: 13
clone_size: NA
j_call: TRBJ2-7

cdr3_nt: TGTGCCTGGACTAGCGGGAGGTATGGGGAGCTGTTTTTT
cdr3_aa: CAWTSGRYGELFF
v_call: TRBV30
d_call: TRBD2
cdr3_length: 13
clone_size: once
j_call: TRBJ2-2

cdr3_nt: TGTGCCAGCACCTTAGACAGGAACACTGAAGCTTTCTTT
cdr3_aa: CASTLDRNTEAFF
v_call: TRBV6-1
d_call: NA
cdr3_length: 13
clone_size: NA
j_call: TRBJ1-1

cdr3_nt: TGTGCCAGCAGCTCCAACTACGAGCAGTACTTC
cdr3_aa: CASSSNYEQYF
v_call: TRBV5-6
d_call: NA
cdr3_length: 11
clone_size: NA
j_call: TRBJ2-7

cdr3_nt: TGTGCCAGCAGTAAGACTAGAAACACCGGGGAGCTGTTTTTT
cdr3_aa: CASSKTRNTGELFF
v_call: TRBV28
d_call: NA
cdr3_length: 14
clone_size: NA
j_call: TRBJ2-2

cdr3_nt: TGTGCCAGCAGCTTAGACCTGACAGGGGCAGATACGCAGTATTTT
cdr3_aa: CASSLDLTGADTQYF
v_call: TRBV7-2
d_call: TRBD1
cdr3_length: 15
clone_size: NA
j_call: TRBJ2-3

cdr3_nt: TGCGCCAGCAACTCGGGGACTGCGGCGAATGAAAAACTGTTTTTT
cdr3_aa: CASNSGTAANEKLFF
v_call: TRBV5-1
d_call: NA
cdr3_length: 15
clone_size: NA
j_call: TRBJ1-4

cdr3_nt: TGTGCCAGCAGTCGTCTGCAAGAGACCCAGTACTTC
cdr3_aa: CASSRLQETQYF
v_call: TRBV7-2
d_call: NA
cdr3_length: 12
clone_size: NA
j_call: TRBJ2-5

cdr3_nt: TGTGCCAGCTCACCACTGGCGGGAGGAGGTAGCACAGATACGCAGTATTTT
cdr3_aa: CASSPLAGGGSTDTQYF
v_call: TRBV18
d_call: TRBD2
cdr3_length: 17
clone_size: NA
j_call: TRBJ2-3

cdr3_nt: TGTGCCAGCAGTTTGCCCGGGACAGGGGGCCACGAGCAGTACTTC
cdr3_aa: CASSLPGTGGHEQYF
v_call: TRBV28
d_call: TRBD1
cdr3_length: 15
clone_size: NA
j_call: TRBJ2-7

cdr3_nt: TGTGCCAGCAGCCAAGGTCCGGGTTTAACAGATACGCAGTATTTT
cdr3_aa: CASSQGPGLTDTQYF
v_call: TRBV4-2
d_call: NA
cdr3_length: 15
clone_size: NA
j_call: TRBJ2-3

cdr3_nt: TGTGCCAGTAAAAGGACTAGCGGGATTTTCAATGAGCAGTTCTTC
cdr3_aa: CASKRTSGIFNEQFF
v_call: TRBV7-9
d_call: TRBD2
cdr3_length: 15
clone_size: NA
j_call: TRBJ2-1

cdr3_nt: TGTGCCAGCAGCCTACAGGGTTGGTCAGATACGCAGTATTTT
cdr3_aa: CASSLQGWSDTQYF
v_call: TRBV7-2
d_call: NA
cdr3_length: 14
clone_size: NA
j_call: TRBJ2-3

cdr3_nt: TGTGCCAGCAGTATCAGGGGGCAGGAGGAGCTGTTTTTT
cdr3_aa: CASSIRGQEELFF
v_call: TRBV7-3
d_call: TRBD1
cdr3_length: 13
clone_size: NA
j_call: TRBJ2-2

cdr3_nt: TGTGCCAGCAGCTCCGAGGGCGGTGGCATTCAGTACTTC
cdr3_aa: CASSSEGGGIQYF
v_call: TRBV5-6
d_call: NA
cdr3_length: 13
clone_size: NA
j_call: TRBJ2-4

cdr3_nt: TGTGCCAGCAGCGTAGTTTCAGGGGAGGGCGGGCAGTTCTTC
cdr3_aa: CASSVVSGEGGQFF
v_call: TRBV9
d_call: NA
cdr3_length: 14
clone_size: NA
j_call: TRBJ2-1

cdr3_nt: TGTGCCAGCAGGCACGACCGATCTGTCAGGGGGTACGAGCAGTACTTC
cdr3_aa: CASRHDRSVRGYEQYF
v_call: TRBV28
d_call: TRBD1
cdr3_length: 16
clone_size: NA
j_call: TRBJ2-7

cdr3_nt: TGCGCCAGCAGCCAAGGACAGGGAACGGGCTACACCTTC
cdr3_aa: CASSQGQGTGYTF
v_call: TRBV4-1
d_call: TRBD1
cdr3_length: 13
clone_size: few
j_call: TRBJ1-2

cdr3_nt: TGTGCCTGTCAGACTAGCGGGAGTGTCGAGCAGTACTTC
cdr3_aa: CACQTSGSVEQYF
v_call: TRBV30
d_call: TRBD2
cdr3_length: 13
clone_size: NA
j_call: TRBJ2-7

cdr3_nt: TGTGCCAGCAGCCAAAGGCCGACAGGGGTAAAGCAGTTCTTC
cdr3_aa: CASSQRPTGVKQFF
v_call: TRBV6-6
d_call: TRBD1
cdr3_length: 14
clone_size: NA
j_call: TRBJ2-1

cdr3_nt: TGTGCCAGCAGCCGCGAGGGGGATGGTTGGGCTGGAAACACCATATATTTT
cdr3_aa: CASSREGDGWAGNTIYF
v_call: TRBV28
d_call: NA
cdr3_length: 17
clone_size: NA
j_call: TRBJ1-3

cdr3_nt: TGTGCCAGCAGCTTAGGTGGGACTTCCCCATATGGGGAGCAGTTCTTC
cdr3_aa: CASSLGGTSPYGEQFF
v_call: TRBV7-9
d_call: NA
cdr3_length: 16
clone_size: NA
j_call: TRBJ2-1

cdr3_nt: TGTGCCAGCAGCTTAGACAGGGTTTCTTATGGCTACACCTTC
cdr3_aa: CASSLDRVSYGYTF
v_call: TRBV11-2
d_call: NA
cdr3_length: 14
clone_size: NA
j_call: TRBJ1-2

cdr3_nt: TGTGCCTCAAAACAGGGTTCTGGGGCCAACGTCCTGACTTTC
cdr3_aa: CASKQGSGANVLTF
v_call: TRBV30
d_call: NA
cdr3_length: 14
clone_size: NA
j_call: TRBJ2-6

cdr3_nt: TGTGCCAGCAGCTTGACAGGGGCCGGCATCAATCAGCCCCAGCATTTT
cdr3_aa: CASSLTGAGINQPQHF
v_call: TRBV7-3
d_call: TRBD1
cdr3_length: 16
clone_size: once
j_call: TRBJ1-5

cdr3_nt: TGTGCCAGCAGTGGAGCGACACTTGGAGGGAGGGCTAATATTTACAATGAGCAGTTCTTC
cdr3_aa: CASSGATLGGRANIYNEQFF
v_call: TRBV27
d_call: TRBD2
cdr3_length: 20
clone_size: NA
j_call: TRBJ2-1

cdr3_nt: TGTGCCAGTAGTAACCAACGGGGGGGCTATGGCTACACCTTC
cdr3_aa: CASSNQRGGYGYTF
v_call: TRBV19
d_call: NA
cdr3_length: 14
clone_size: NA
j_call: TRBJ1-2

cdr3_nt: TGTGCCAGGAGAACTAGCCAGCTCGCGGATACGCAGTATTTT
cdr3_aa: CARRTSQLADTQYF
v_call: TRBV2
d_call: NA
cdr3_length: 14
clone_size: NA
j_call: TRBJ2-3

cdr3_nt: TGTGCCAGCAGTCAGGTGGGAACAGGGGGCTATAGGTATTTT
cdr3_aa: CASSQVGTGGYRYF
v_call: TRBV27
d_call: TRBD1
cdr3_length: 14
clone_size: NA
j_call: TRBJ1-5

cdr3_nt: TGCGCCAGCAGTGTTCCAGGATACGAGCAGTACTTC
cdr3_aa: CASSVPGYEQYF
v_call: TRBV5-1
d_call: NA
cdr3_length: 12
clone_size: few
j_call: TRBJ2-7

cdr3_nt: TGCGCCAGCAGCCAACTACAGGACAGGGTATTTCAGATTAGGGGCCAAGAGACCCAGTACTTC
cdr3_aa: CASSQLQDRVFQIRGQETQYF
v_call: TRBV4-3
d_call: TRBD1
cdr3_length: 21
clone_size: once
j_call: TRBJ2-5

cdr3_nt: TGCGCCAGCAGCTCGGGACTAGCTTTCACAGATACGCAGTATTTT
cdr3_aa: CASSSGLAFTDTQYF
v_call: TRBV5-1
d_call: TRBD2
cdr3_length: 15
clone_size: NA
j_call: TRBJ2-3

cdr3_nt: TGTGCCAGCAGCCCCTTGGACACCTCCTACGAGCAGTACTTC
cdr3_aa: CASSPLDTSYEQYF
v_call: TRBV7-8
d_call: NA
cdr3_length: 14
clone_size: NA
j_call: TRBJ2-7